Listed below are T cell receptor beta chains from one sample, sequenced in a study of T cell responses to AZD1222 COVID-19 vaccine. Repertoires were generated with immunoSEQ multiplex PCR, while TCRdb's copy carries only in-frame clones and drops some. The sample has tens of thousands of clones, 75% to 85% seen once. The sample in question was peripheral blood, obtained on day 0 of AZD1222 vaccination. The receptors shown here come from an adult in good health. The CDR3 runs from the conserved cysteine through the conserved F or W. The D gene is left open where the match is weak. Size is omitted from some rows. Given values are once, few, many or a class for expanded clones.

clone_size	d_call	v_call	j_call	cdr3_aa	cdr3_nt
.	.	TRBV28	TRBJ2-3	CASSFRSPDTQYF	TGTGCCAGCAGTTTCCGCAGCCCAGATACGCAGTATTTT
once	.	TRBV2	TRBJ1-1	CARNGVPEAFF	TGTGCCAGAAACGGGGTCCCTGAAGCTTTCTTT
.	.	TRBV6-1	TRBJ1-2	CASSEGWMRGYTF	TGTGCCAGCAGTGAAGGGTGGATGCGTGGCTACACCTTC
.	.	TRBV7-9	TRBJ1-3	CASSPYLGQDSGNTIYF	TGTGCCAGCAGCCCCTACTTGGGACAAGACTCTGGAAACACCATATATTTT
.	.	TRBV5-4	TRBJ2-7	CASSPSGSYEQYF	TGTGCCAGCAGCCCGTCAGGGTCCTACGAGCAGTACTTC
.	.	TRBV6-5	TRBJ1-1	CASKRGRTEAFF	TGTGCCAGCAAACGGGGGCGGACTGAAGCTTTCTTT
.	.	TRBV19	TRBJ1-4	CASSIIYNEKLFF	TGTGCCAGTAGTATTATCTATAATGAAAAACTGTTTTTT
.	.	TRBV6-2/TRBV6-3	TRBJ1-1	CASSYVVNTEAFF	TGTGCCAGCAGTTACGTCGTCAACACTGAAGCTTTCTTT
once	.	TRBV12-3/TRBV12-4	TRBJ2-1	CASSPDGLGEQFF	TGTGCCAGCAGTCCAGACGGTTTGGGTGAGCAGTTCTTC
.	TRBD1	TRBV5-1	TRBJ2-7	CASSTATGAEGPYEQYF	TGCGCCAGCAGCACGGCGACAGGGGCGGAAGGGCCCTACGAGCAGTACTTC
.	TRBD2	TRBV25-1	TRBJ2-1	CASSARSGRDYNEQFF	TGTGCCAGCAGTGCCCGCAGCGGGAGGGACTACAATGAGCAGTTCTTC
once	.	TRBV5-1	TRBJ2-6	CASSLTGASGANVLTF	TGCGCCAGCAGCTTGACCGGGGCATCTGGGGCCAACGTCCTGACTTTC
.	TRBD2	TRBV10-3	TRBJ2-1	CAITRPGLREQFF	TGTGCCATCACCCGACCGGGACTACGAGAGCAGTTCTTC
few	.	TRBV7-8	TRBJ1-1	CASSSRTVTEAFF	TGTGCCAGCAGCTCCCGGACTGTCACTGAAGCTTTCTTT
few	TRBD1	TRBV6-5	TRBJ1-2	CASTSGTGDGYTF	TGTGCCAGCACCTCCGGGACAGGGGATGGCTACACCTTC
.	.	TRBV30	TRBJ1-3	CAWSTGPGNTIYF	TGTGCCTGGAGTACAGGGCCTGGAAACACCATATATTTT
.	.	TRBV5-4	TRBJ1-2	CASSLAWLHNYGYTF	TGTGCCAGCAGCTTGGCCTGGTTACATAACTATGGCTACACCTTC
.	.	TRBV28	TRBJ1-5	CASSLPGGGGQPQHF	TGTGCCAGCAGTTTACCGGGGGGAGGGGGTCAGCCCCAGCATTTT
few	TRBD2	TRBV10-2	TRBJ2-7	CASSELAGDQEQYF	TGCGCCAGCAGTGAACTAGCGGGAGATCAGGAGCAGTACTTC
.	TRBD1	TRBV19	TRBJ1-5	CASSIAGQGGGSNQPQHF	TGTGCCAGTAGTATAGCGGGACAGGGAGGTGGGAGCAATCAGCCCCAGCATTTT
once	.	TRBV4-1	TRBJ1-5	CASSPAGAGLNQPQHF	TGCGCCAGCAGTCCGGCGGGCGCCGGACTGAATCAGCCCCAGCATTTT
.	TRBD1	TRBV19	TRBJ1-2	CASRQGQSYGYTF	TGTGCCAGTAGACAGGGACAGTCCTATGGCTACACCTTC
.	.	TRBV12-2	TRBJ2-2	CASCPTNTGELFF	TGTGCAAGTTGCCCAACGAACACCGGGGAGCTGTTTTTT
.	TRBD1	TRBV14	TRBJ2-1	CASSQYAGTGVNEQFF	TGTGCCAGCAGCCAGTATGCCGGGACAGGGGTAAATGAGCAGTTCTTC
.	TRBD2	TRBV3-1/TRBV3-2	TRBJ2-1	CASSQSGGRNEQFF	TGTGCCAGCAGCCAATCGGGAGGGAGGAATGAGCAGTTCTTC
.	.	TRBV15	TRBJ1-2	CATSLTRGTYGYTF	TGTGCCACCAGCCTCACGAGGGGAACGTATGGCTACACCTTC
.	.	TRBV30	TRBJ1-3	CAWSGVTVGGNTIYF	TGTGCCTGGAGTGGGGTCACAGTAGGCGGAAACACCATATATTTT
.	.	TRBV2	TRBJ1-5	CASSEGGRGQPQHF	TGTGCCAGCAGTGAAGGGGGGAGGGGCCAGCCCCAGCATTTT
many	.	TRBV5-4	TRBJ2-2	CASSSGLRGSGELFF	TGTGCCAGCAGCTCGGGACTCCGAGGAAGCGGGGAGCTGTTTTTT
.	.	TRBV24-1	TRBJ2-6	CATSGRTSGANVLTF	TGTGCCACCAGTGGACGGACCTCTGGGGCCAACGTCCTGACTTTC
.	.	TRBV6-5	TRBJ2-5	CASRDPGGEETQYF	TGTGCCAGCAGAGACCCAGGGGGGGAAGAGACCCAGTACTTC
.	TRBD1	TRBV10-1	TRBJ1-4	CASSENIQGAHREKLFF	TGCGCCAGCAGTGAGAATATACAGGGGGCACATCGGGAAAAACTGTTTTTT
.	TRBD2	TRBV27	TRBJ2-3	CASSNGLAESTDTQYF	TGTGCCAGCAGTAACGGACTAGCGGAAAGCACAGATACGCAGTATTTT
.	.	TRBV5-6	TRBJ2-4	CASSFLYGRDKNIQYF	TGTGCCAGCAGCTTCCTCTACGGGCGGGACAAAAACATTCAGTACTTC
.	.	TRBV18	TRBJ2-3	CASSSTHTDTQYF	TGTGCCAGCTCGTCCACACACACAGATACGCAGTATTTT
.	TRBD1	TRBV2	TRBJ1-6	CASSYRGTGDSPLHF	TGTGCCAGCAGTTATAGGGGGACAGGGGATTCACCCCTCCACTTT
.	.	TRBV4-1	TRBJ1-2	CASSQEIGAGWLGGYTF	TGCGCCAGCAGCCAAGAAATCGGAGCAGGGTGGTTAGGTGGCTACACCTTC
.	.	TRBV19	TRBJ2-3	CASSIDVEGLTDTQYF	TGTGCCAGTAGTATAGATGTGGAGGGGTTGACAGATACGCAGTATTTT
.	.	TRBV28	TRBJ1-1	CASTWGPGLSTEAFF	TGTGCCAGCACTTGGGGGCCTGGACTCTCCACTGAAGCTTTCTTT
.	.	TRBV4-2	TRBJ1-4	CASSPTPATNEKLFF	TGTGCCAGCAGTCCGACGCCTGCAACTAATGAAAAACTGTTTTTT
.	TRBD2	TRBV7-9	TRBJ2-1	CASSFPTTSSEQFF	TGTGCCAGCAGCTTCCCGACGACTAGCAGTGAGCAGTTCTTC
.	.	TRBV3-1/TRBV3-2	TRBJ2-7	CASSQEGTGVYEQYF	TGTGCCAGCAGCCAAGAAGGGACTGGGGTCTACGAGCAGTACTTC
.	.	TRBV9	TRBJ1-1	CASSPGGLNTEAFF	TGTGCCAGCAGCCCTGGGGGCTTGAACACTGAAGCTTTCTTT
.	.	TRBV7-9	TRBJ2-7	CASSPPRDHAPYEQYF	TGTGCCAGCAGCCCCCCCCGGGACCATGCACCCTACGAGCAGTACTTC
.	.	TRBV5-1	TRBJ2-5	CASGNRLQETQYF	TGCGCCAGCGGCAACCGGCTCCAAGAGACCCAGTACTTC